These 18 T cell receptor beta chains were all obtained from the same sample, sequenced in a study of prognosis after radiotherapy for stage I lung cancer. Template was genomic DNA; TCR beta CDR3 amplified in two multiplex PCR rounds. Amplification in first-round PCR relied on primers specific to each TRBV and TRBJ gene. TCRdb used MiXCR to reprocess the multiplex PCR reads, holding one entry per CDR3 protein. The sample includes around 11,000 distinct CDR3 sequences, 45% to 65% seen only once; the top ten take more than 6.5%. Sequencing was performed on PBMCs, taken before or after stereotactic body radiation therapy (not recorded which). All receptors come from a donor of 50 years or more with non-small cell lung cancer.

This clonotype was counted many times. The J gene is TRBJ2-5, the V gene TRBV7-3, with 7 bases identical to TRBD2. With 5 bases clipped from V and 1 base from J, the junction kept 4 bases outside the gene matches. CDR1 SGHTA and CDR2 FQGTGA come from the germline V gene. The CDR3 covers 14 residues. The CDR3 loop reads CASSPSGAQETQYF. CDR3 in DNA: TGTGCCAGCAGCCCAAGCGGGGCCCAAGAGACCCAGTACTTC.

As regards this clonotype: No conserved phenylalanine or tryptophan ends this CDR3, so it is likely a read error. The chain is built from TRBV7-2 and TRBJ1-2; D ambiguous. The CDR3 loop spans 13 amino acids. CDR1 is SGHTA and CDR2 is FQGNSA in the germline V gene. The CDR3 DNA reads as TGTGCAAGCAGCCCCGACCCGGGCTATGGCTACACCTTA. Protein: CASSPDPGYGYTL.

Comments on this clonotype: A read error may account for a junction end that differs from germline. The rearrangement links TRBV5-8 to TRBJ2-2; 9 positions match TRBD2. The CDR3 sequence is 17 residues long. The germline V gene encodes CDR1 SGHTS and CDR2 YDEGEE. CDR3 coding DNA: TGCGCCAGCAGCCAATCTACTAGCGGGTCGAACACCGGGGAGCTGTTTTTT. The encoded protein is CASSQSTSGSNTGELFF.

The chain links TRBV10-3 to TRBJ2-1, with 10 positions matching TRBD2. CDR1 ENHRY and CDR2 SYGVKD come from the germline V gene. Trimming at V came to 10 bases and at J to 3 bases, leaving 12 bases not matched to a gene. CDR3 length equals 16 residues. This CDR3 reads CATEKSGGVNYNEQFF. The CDR3 nucleotides are TGTGCCACCGAAAAGAGCGGGGGGGTCAACTACAATGAGCAGTTCTTC.

This clonotype is medium-sized by share. This chain links TRBV6-4 with TRBJ1-2; a possible D gene is TRBD1 (5 bases). The CDR3 has 19 residues. The V gene's germline CDR1 is MRHNA and CDR2 SNTAGT. Trimming cost V 6 bases and J 0 bases, with 26 bases left between them. This CDR3 is CASSKFPGTDSSANYGYTF. The CDR3 DNA sequence: TGTGCCAGCAGCAAATTTCCCGGGACCGACTCTTCAGCTAACTATGGCTACACCTTC.

This clonotype was counted at least ten times. The gene calls are TRBV20-1 and TRBJ2-7, with 7 bases lining up with TRBD1. This CDR3 region has 13 residues. V was clipped by 1 base and J by 3 bases; unmatched bases: 3. The germline V gene encodes CDR1 DFQATT and CDR2 SNEGSKA (reference sequence). CDR3 loop: CSARVPGGYEQYF. CDR3 nucleotide sequence: TGCAGTGCTAGAGTTCCAGGGGGCTACGAGCAGTACTTC.

The V call is TRBV12-3 or TRBV12-4, the J call TRBJ2-2; D unresolved. The V gene lost 7 bases and the J gene lost 8 bases, with 14 bases spanning the gap. This CDR3 comprises 13 residues. CDR3: CASTHLRAGELFF. CDR3 DNA: TGTGCCAGCACTCATCTAAGGGCAGGGGAGCTGTTTTTT.

V is TRBV19 and J is TRBJ2-7, with TRBD2 as a possible D gene (6 bases). V lost 5 bases and J lost 2, with 13 bases in between. The CDR3 is 14 residues long. Germline CDR1 and CDR2: LNHDA and SQIVND (reference sequence). The CDR3 reads CASSPRGGAYEQYF. In nucleotides, the CDR3 is TGTGCCAGTAGTCCCCGGGGAGGTGCCTACGAGCAGTACTTC.

The chain combines TRBV20-1 with TRBJ2-7, with 9 bases matching TRBD2. The V segment lost 4 bases and the J segment 4 bases; nucleotides outside the gene matches: 8. The CDR3 spans 14 residues. The V gene's germline CDR1 is DFQATT and CDR2 SNEGSKA (reference sequence). The CDR3 nucleotides read TGCAGTGCTAAAAGTATGGGACTAGCTTACGAGCAGTACTTC. Translation gives CSAKSMGLAYEQYF.

This clonotype is termed medium-sized. The chain combines TRBV19 with TRBJ2-1; D may be TRBD1 (5 bases). V gave up 3 bases and J gave up 4 bases, with 13 bases separating them. The length of the CDR3 is 15 residues. Germline V gene data show CDR1 as LNHDA and CDR2 as SQIVND (reference sequence). Here the CDR3 reads CASSISAGKYNEQFF. CDR3 in DNA: TGTGCCAGTAGTATTTCGGCAGGGAAATACAATGAGCAGTTCTTC. The entire variable domain, with the rest obtained from reference TRBV19 and TRBJ2-1, is as follows: DGGITQSPKYLFRKEGQNVTLSCEQNLNHDAMYWYRQDPGQGLRLIYYSQIVNDFQKGDIAEGYSVSREKKESFPLTVTSAQKNPTAFYLCASSISAGKYNEQFFGPGTRLTVL.

The gene calls are TRBV28 and TRBJ1-6; D is uncertain. The CDR3 loop spans 12 amino acids. Per the germline V gene, CDR1 is MDHEN and CDR2 is SYDVKM. Trimming stripped 8 bases from V and 14 bases from J, with 16 bases between. The CDR3 region has the DNA TGTGCCAGCTCATTGCCTATCTCAGCCCTCCACTTT. It translates to CASSLPISALHF.

This rearrangement joins TRBV24-1 to TRBJ1-5, with D possibly TRBD1 on 5 matching bases. Between the trimmed V and J ends, which lost 8 bases and 4 bases, there was a span of 20 bases. The CDR3 runs to 16 residues. Germline V CDR1 and CDR2: KGHDR, SFDVKD. The CDR3 DNA reads TGTGCCACCATTGACCCCGAACAGGCGGCTAATCAGCCCCAGCATTTT. Its protein is CATIDPEQAANQPQHF.

The chain couples TRBV27 to TRBJ2-5; the match to TRBD2 covers 9 bases. The CDR3 extends over 15 amino acids. From germline, CDR1 is MNHEY and CDR2 SMNVEV (reference sequence). Trimming removed 9 bases from V and 3 bases from J; junction bases left unmatched: 11. CDR3 protein: CARTGGRAGKETQYF. The CDR3 DNA sequence: TGTGCCAGAACGGGCGGGAGGGCCGGGAAAGAGACCCAGTACTTC.

With regard to this clonotype: A read error may account for a junction end that differs from germline. This chain's CDR3 is CASIYSGNTEAFF. Written as DNA, the CDR3 is TGCGCCAGCATTTACTCAGGGAACACTGAAGCTTTCTTT. This chain uses TRBV6-9 with TRBJ1-1; D is unresolved. Germline V gives CDR1 MNHGY, CDR2 SVAAGI. The CDR3 is 13 amino acids.

This chain links TRBV4-1 with TRBJ1-1; D is undetermined. The CDR3 runs to 13 residues. V shed 4 bases and J shed 6 bases, with 12 bases lying between them. CDR1 MGHRA and CDR2 YSYEKL come from the germline V gene. The CDR3 loop reads CASSPREASEAFF. CDR3 sequence (DNA): TGCGCCAGCAGCCCCCGGGAGGCGTCTGAAGCTTTCTTT.

The chain links TRBV3-1 to TRBJ2-1; no definite D call. The V and J ends lost 0 bases and 1 base respectively, with 10 bases between them. CDR1 is LGHDT and CDR2 is YNNKEL in the germline V gene (reference sequence). The CDR3 contains 16 residues. Written as DNA, the CDR3 is TGTGCCAGCAGCCAAGAGCGGACGAGATCCTACAATGAGCAGTTCTTC. It yields the protein CASSQERTRSYNEQFF.

In its sample, this clonotype was seen many times. The rearrangement joins TRBV20-1 to TRBJ2-1; D is ambiguous. The germline CDR1 and CDR2 sequences are DFQATT and SNEGSKA (reference sequence). This CDR3 is 17 amino acids long. Between the trimmed V and J ends, which lost 1 base and 0 bases, there was a span of 16 bases. The chain's CDR3 is CSARVKVSNRSYNEQFF. CDR3 DNA sequence: TGCAGTGCTAGAGTGAAAGTGTCCAACCGCTCCTACAATGAGCAGTTCTTC.

The chain recombines TRBV6-2 or TRBV6-3 with TRBJ1-2, with D possibly TRBD1 on 5 matching bases. The CDR3 is 16 residues long. V dropped 0 bases and J dropped 0 bases, with 11 bases sitting between them. Per the germline V gene, CDR1 is MNHEY and CDR2 is SVGEGT. The CDR3 nucleotides are TGTGCCAGCAGTTACTCCGGGGCCAGGGCTAACTATGGCTACACCTTC. Its translation is CASSYSGARANYGYTF.